This TCR beta chain was identified in a study of shared clonotypes between healthy human individuals. CDR1 GTSNPN and CDR2 SVGIG come from the germline V gene (reference sequence). CDR3 length: 14 amino acids. The V and J ends lost 0 bases and 3 bases respectively, with 12 bases between them. Some clones are missing from TCRdb's copy, which holds only in-frame ones; the method was immunoSEQ multiplex PCR. The sample shows roughly 500,000 clones, 95% to 97% of them seen only once. Sequencing was done on a sample of naive CD4+ T cells sorted from blood. Noted subset: CD45RA+ positively selected. This TCR came from a woman in her twenties or thirties in good health. The V and J genes are TRBV30 and TRBJ2-7, with a possible D match to TRBD1 (6 bases). DNA for the CDR3: TGTGCCTGGAGTGTAACAGGGAATAGCTACGAGCAGTACTTC. Residues: CAWSVTGNSYEQYF.